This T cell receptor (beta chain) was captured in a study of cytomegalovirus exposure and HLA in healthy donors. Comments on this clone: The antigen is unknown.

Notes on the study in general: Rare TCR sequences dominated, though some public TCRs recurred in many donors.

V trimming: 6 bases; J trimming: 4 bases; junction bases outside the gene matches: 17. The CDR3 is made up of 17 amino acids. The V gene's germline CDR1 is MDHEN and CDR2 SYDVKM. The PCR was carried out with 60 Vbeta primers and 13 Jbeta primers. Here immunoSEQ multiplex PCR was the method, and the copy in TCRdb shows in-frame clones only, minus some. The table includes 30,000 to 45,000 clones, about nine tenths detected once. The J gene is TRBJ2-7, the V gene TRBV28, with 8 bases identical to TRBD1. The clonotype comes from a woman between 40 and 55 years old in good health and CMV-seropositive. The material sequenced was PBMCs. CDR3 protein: CASSSSPRRTGQYEQYF. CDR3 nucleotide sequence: TGTGCCAGCAGCTCAAGTCCCCGCCGGACAGGGCAGTACGAGCAGTACTTC.